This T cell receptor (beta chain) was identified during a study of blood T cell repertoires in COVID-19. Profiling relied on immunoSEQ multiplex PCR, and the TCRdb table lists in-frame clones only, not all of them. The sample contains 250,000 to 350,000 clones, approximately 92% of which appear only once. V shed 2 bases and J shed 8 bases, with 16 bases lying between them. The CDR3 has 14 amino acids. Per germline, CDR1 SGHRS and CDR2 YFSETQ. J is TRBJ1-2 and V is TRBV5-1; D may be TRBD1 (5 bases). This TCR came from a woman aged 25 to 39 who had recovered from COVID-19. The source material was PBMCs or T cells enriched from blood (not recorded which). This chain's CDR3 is CASSFDGGATGYTF. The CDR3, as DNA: TGCGCCAGCAGCTTCGACGGCGGGGCGACGGGCTACACCTTC.